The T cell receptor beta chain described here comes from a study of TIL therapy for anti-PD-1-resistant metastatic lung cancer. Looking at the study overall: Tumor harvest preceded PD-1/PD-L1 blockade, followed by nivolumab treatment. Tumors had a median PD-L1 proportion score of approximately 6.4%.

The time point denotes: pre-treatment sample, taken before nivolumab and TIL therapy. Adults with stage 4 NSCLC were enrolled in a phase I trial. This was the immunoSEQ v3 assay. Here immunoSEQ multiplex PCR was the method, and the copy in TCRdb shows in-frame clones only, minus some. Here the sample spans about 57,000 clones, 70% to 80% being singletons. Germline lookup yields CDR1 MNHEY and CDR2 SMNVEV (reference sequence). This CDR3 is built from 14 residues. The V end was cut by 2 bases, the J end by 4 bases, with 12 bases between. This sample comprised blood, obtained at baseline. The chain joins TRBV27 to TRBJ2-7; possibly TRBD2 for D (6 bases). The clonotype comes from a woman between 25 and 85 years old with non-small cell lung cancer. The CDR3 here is CASSLRREEYEQYF. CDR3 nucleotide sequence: TGTGCCAGCAGTTTACGGCGGGAAGAGTACGAGCAGTACTTC.